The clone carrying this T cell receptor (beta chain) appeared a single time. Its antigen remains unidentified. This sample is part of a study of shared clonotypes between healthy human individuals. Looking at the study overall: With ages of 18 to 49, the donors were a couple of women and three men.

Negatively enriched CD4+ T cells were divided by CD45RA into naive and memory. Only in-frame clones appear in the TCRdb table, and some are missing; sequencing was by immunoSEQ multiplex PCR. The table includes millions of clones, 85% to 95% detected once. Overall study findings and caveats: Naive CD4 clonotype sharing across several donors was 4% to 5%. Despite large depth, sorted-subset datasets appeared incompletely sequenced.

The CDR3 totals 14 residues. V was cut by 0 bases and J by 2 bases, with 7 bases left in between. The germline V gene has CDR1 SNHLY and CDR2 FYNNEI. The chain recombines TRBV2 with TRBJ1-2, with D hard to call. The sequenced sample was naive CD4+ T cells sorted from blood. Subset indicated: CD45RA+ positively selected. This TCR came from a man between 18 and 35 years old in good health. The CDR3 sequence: CASSEAPGNYGYTF. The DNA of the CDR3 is TGTGCCAGCAGTGAAGCGCCCGGGAACTATGGCTACACCTTC.